The entry below describes one TCR beta chain. Germline V CDR1 and CDR2: DFQATT, SNEGSKA (reference sequence). This CDR3 has 11 residues. Between the trimmed V and J ends, which lost 0 bases and 7 bases, there was a span of 4 bases. This record comes from a study of T cells in Graves' hyperthyroidism and ophthalmopathy. The source material, RNA transcripts, was used to amplify TCR beta CDR3 regions. Using the HTBI primer set, a first-round RT-PCR was run on the TCR CDR3. TCRdb passed the multiplex PCR reads through MiXCR, listing each CDR3 protein once. The sample carries approximately 400,000 distinct CDR3 sequences, 25% recorded once.

The source of this sequence is a man in his fifties or sixties with Graves' hyperthyroidism. This chain links TRBV20-1 with TRBJ2-1; no clear D. Specimen: blood. The DNA of the CDR3 is TGCAGTGCTAGAGATCGGAATGAGCAGTTCTTC. Translated, it gives CSARDRNEQFF.